These 13 T cell receptor beta chains came from one sample sequenced in a study of vaccination and CD4 T cells after COVID-19. Sequenced with the Oncomine TCR Beta short-read assay was DNA taken from cultured CD4+ T cells. TCRdb redid the calling of the PCR reads with MiXCR, one entry per CDR3 protein. Of around 20,000 distinct CDR3 sequences detected, around half appear once; the ten largest clones hold under 5%. No antigen is known for these receptors. Treatment meaning: approximately 9-day PBMC culture with coronavirus spike peptide pools or control peptides (ViraFEST assay). The material was CD4+ T cells from blood, cultured in vitro, obtained before SARS-CoV-2 vaccination. These receptors were collected from a human donor who had recovered from COVID-19.

This clonotype was counted a few times. This chain joins TRBV2 and TRBJ1-5; unclear D gene. V gave up 2 bases and J gave up 0 bases, with 5 bases separating them. Looked up from germline, CDR1 is SNHLY and CDR2 is FYNNEI. The CDR3 runs 14 residues. CDR3 sequence (DNA): TGTGCCAGCAGTGAATTTAATAGCAATCAGCCCCAGCATTTT. This encodes CASSEFNSNQPQHF.

CDR3 bases: TGTGCCTGGAGTAGAGCAGGGGGACCGGCTTTCTTT. This sequence encodes CAWSRAGGPAFF. The chain is built from TRBV30 and TRBJ1-1, with TRBD1 matching 7 bases. This CDR3 is 12 amino acids long. Per the germline V gene, CDR1 is GTSNPN and CDR2 is SVGIG (reference sequence). Trimming cost V 2 bases and J 11 bases; bases outside gene matches: 8.

This clonotype was observed a few times. The rearrangement links TRBV7-3 to TRBJ1-2; D call uncertain. The CDR3 extends over 12 amino acids. Germline assignment: CDR1 SGHTA and CDR2 FQGTGA. V was trimmed by 2 bases and J by 4 bases, leaving 5 bases between them. Here the CDR3 DNA reads TGTGCCAGCAGCTTAGTTCCCTATGGCTACACCTTC. Protein sequence: CASSLVPYGYTF.

The V call is TRBV6-5, the J call TRBJ1-1; 10 nucleotides agree with TRBD1. The trim removed 2 bases at V and 1 base at J, leaving 7 bases unmatched. The CDR3 runs to 17 residues. Looked up from germline, CDR1 is MNHEY and CDR2 is SVGAGI. The CDR3 DNA reads TGTGCCAGCAGTTACCCGTACGACAGGGGGCGGAACACTGAAGCTTTCTTT. Amino acid sequence: CASSYPYDRGRNTEAFF.

This clonotype was seen only a few times. The chain links TRBV7-9 to TRBJ1-3, with a possible D match to TRBD1 (6 bases). From germline, CDR1 is SEHNR and CDR2 FQNEAQ (reference sequence). V was clipped by 5 bases and J by 2 bases, with 16 bases between them. The CDR3 covers 16 residues. CDR3 protein: CASSKTGRPAGNTIYF. The DNA of the CDR3 is TGTGCCAGCAGCAAGACAGGCCGCCCAGCTGGAAACACCATATATTTT.

The table lists this clonotype with a count of one. The genes are TRBV6-2 or TRBV6-3 and TRBJ2-3, with D perhaps matching TRBD1 or TRBD2 (5 bases each). V gave up 6 bases and J gave up 7 bases, with 20 bases separating them. In germline, CDR1 is MNHEY, CDR2 SVGEGT. The CDR3 sequence is 15 residues long. The CDR3 here is CASSPRSRGRNTQYF. CDR3 sequence (DNA): TGTGCCAGCAGCCCGCGGAGTCGGGGCCGGAATACGCAGTATTTT.

This clonotype was seen a single time. The gene calls are TRBV19 and TRBJ1-6; D gene unclear. V lost 3 bases, J lost 4 bases, and 16 bases lay in between. Per the germline V gene, CDR1 is LNHDA and CDR2 is SQIVND (reference sequence). CDR3 length: 17 amino acids. The CDR3 DNA follows: TGTGCCAGTAGTATGGGCGGGCCGCAGGCGTATAATTCACCCCTCCACTTT. It translates to CASSMGGPQAYNSPLHF.

The rearrangement uses TRBV6-1 and TRBJ1-1, with D maybe TRBD1 (6 bases). Germline CDR1 is MNHNS and CDR2 is SASEGT. Trimming shortened V by 2 bases and J by 1 base, and 17 bases separated the two germline ends. This CDR3 has 17 residues. CDR3 sequence reads: CASSEFLGRGANTEAFF. For the CDR3, the DNA is TGTGCCAGCAGTGAATTCCTCGGACGGGGGGCGAACACTGAAGCTTTCTTT.

This clonotype was counted only a few times. The CDR3 is CASSSPGTGPEAFF. The CDR3 bases are TGTGCCAGTAGTTCGCCCGGGACAGGACCTGAAGCTTTCTTT. The chain combines TRBV19 with TRBJ1-1; 8 positions agree with TRBD1. Germline V gene lookup returns CDR1 LNHDA and CDR2 SQIVND (reference sequence). The CDR3 is 14 residues long. The V segment lost 5 bases and the J segment 6 bases; nucleotides outside the gene matches: 8.

CDR3 sequence reads: CASSQLGASYNEQFF. In DNA, the CDR3 is TGCGCCAGCAGCCAATTAGGGGCCTCCTACAATGAGCAGTTCTTC. This chain links TRBV4-3 with TRBJ2-1; D may be TRBD1 (5 bases). Trimming removed 2 bases at V and 0 bases at J, with 8 bases between. Per the germline V gene, CDR1 is LGHNA and CDR2 is YSLEER. The CDR3 extends over 15 amino acids.

The CDR3 here is CASSLDDGLTYEQYF. CDR3 sequence (DNA): TGTGCCAGCAGCTTAGATGACGGCTTAACCTACGAGCAGTACTTC. The V and J genes are TRBV7-6 and TRBJ2-7; D is uncertain. The CDR3 covers 15 residues. Trimming pared 1 base from V and 2 bases from J, leaving 12 bases between. Germline CDR1 SGHVS, CDR2 FNYEAQ.

This chain links TRBV6-5 with TRBJ2-7, with D possibly matching TRBD2 (6 bases). Trimming cost V 4 bases and J 0 bases, with 13 bases left between them. This CDR3 spans 15 amino acids. Per germline, CDR1 MNHEY and CDR2 SVGAGI. DNA for the CDR3: TGTGCCAGCAGTTCTCCGGGACTGACCTCCTACGAGCAGTACTTC. Its translation is CASSSPGLTSYEQYF.

This chain uses TRBV12-5 with TRBJ1-2; no clear D. Germline V lookup: CDR1 LGHNT, CDR2 FRNRAP. The CDR3 spans 14 residues. V lost 1 base and J 3 bases, leaving 9 bases between the germline ends. CDR3 region: CASGLATWDYGYTF. In nucleotides, the CDR3 is TGTGCTAGTGGTTTGGCGACATGGGACTATGGCTACACCTTC.